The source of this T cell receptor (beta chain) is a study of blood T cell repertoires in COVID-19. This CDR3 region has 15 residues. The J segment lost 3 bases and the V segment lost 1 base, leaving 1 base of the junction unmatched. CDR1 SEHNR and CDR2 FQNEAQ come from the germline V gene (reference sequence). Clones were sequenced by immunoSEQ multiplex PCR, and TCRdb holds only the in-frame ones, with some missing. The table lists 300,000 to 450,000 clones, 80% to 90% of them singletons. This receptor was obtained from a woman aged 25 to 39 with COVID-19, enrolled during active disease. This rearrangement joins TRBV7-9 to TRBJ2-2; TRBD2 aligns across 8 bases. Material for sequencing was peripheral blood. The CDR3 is CASSLVGGDTGELFF. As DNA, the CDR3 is TGTGCCAGCAGCTTAGTCGGGGGGGACACCGGGGAGCTGTTTTTT. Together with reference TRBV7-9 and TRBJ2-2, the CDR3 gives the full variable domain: DTGVSQNPRHKITKRGQNVTFRCDPISEHNRLYWYRQTLGQGPEFLTYFQNEAQLEKSRLLSDRFSAERPKGSFSTLEIQRTEQGDSAMYLCASSLVGGDTGELFFGEGSRLTVL.